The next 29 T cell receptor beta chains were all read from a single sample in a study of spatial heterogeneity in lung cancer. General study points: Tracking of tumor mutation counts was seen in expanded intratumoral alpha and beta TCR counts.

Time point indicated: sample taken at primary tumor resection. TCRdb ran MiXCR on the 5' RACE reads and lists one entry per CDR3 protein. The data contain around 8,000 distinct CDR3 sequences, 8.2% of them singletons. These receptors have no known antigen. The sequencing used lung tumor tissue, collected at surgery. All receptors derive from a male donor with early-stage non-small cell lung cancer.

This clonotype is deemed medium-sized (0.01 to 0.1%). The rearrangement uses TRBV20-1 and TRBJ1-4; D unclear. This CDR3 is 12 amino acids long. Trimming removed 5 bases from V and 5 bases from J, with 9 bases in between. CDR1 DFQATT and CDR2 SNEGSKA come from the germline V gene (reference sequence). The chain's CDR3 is CSAPRGNEKLFF. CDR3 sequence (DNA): TGCAGTGCTCCCCGCGGGAATGAAAAACTGTTTTTT.

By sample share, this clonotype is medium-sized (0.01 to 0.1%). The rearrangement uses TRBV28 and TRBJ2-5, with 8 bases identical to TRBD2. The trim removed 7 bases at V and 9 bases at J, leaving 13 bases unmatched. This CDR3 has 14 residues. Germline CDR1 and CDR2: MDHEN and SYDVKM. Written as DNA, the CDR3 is TGTGCCAGCATACCAGGACTAGCTCCTGAAGCCCAGTACTTC. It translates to CASIPGLAPEAQYF.

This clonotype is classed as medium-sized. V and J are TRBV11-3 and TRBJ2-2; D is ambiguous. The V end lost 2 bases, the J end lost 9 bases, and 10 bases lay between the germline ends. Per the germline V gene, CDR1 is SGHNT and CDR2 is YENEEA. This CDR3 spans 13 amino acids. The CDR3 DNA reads TGTGCCAGCAGCTTACGTTCAGGTCGGGAGCTGTTTTTT. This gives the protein CASSLRSGRELFF.

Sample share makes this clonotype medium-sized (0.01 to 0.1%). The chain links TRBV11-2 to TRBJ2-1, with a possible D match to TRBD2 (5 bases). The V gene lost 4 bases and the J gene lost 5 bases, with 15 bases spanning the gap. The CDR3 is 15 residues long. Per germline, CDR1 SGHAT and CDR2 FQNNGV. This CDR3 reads CASSSDWTRNNEQFF. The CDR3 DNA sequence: TGTGCCAGCAGCTCGGACTGGACTCGGAACAATGAGCAGTTCTTC. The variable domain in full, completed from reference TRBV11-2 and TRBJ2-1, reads EAGVAQSPRYKIIEKRQSVAFWCNPISGHATLYWYQQILGQGPKLLIQFQNNGVVDDSQLPKDRFSAERLKGVDSTLKIQPAKLEDSAVYLCASSSDWTRNNEQFFGPGTRLTVL.

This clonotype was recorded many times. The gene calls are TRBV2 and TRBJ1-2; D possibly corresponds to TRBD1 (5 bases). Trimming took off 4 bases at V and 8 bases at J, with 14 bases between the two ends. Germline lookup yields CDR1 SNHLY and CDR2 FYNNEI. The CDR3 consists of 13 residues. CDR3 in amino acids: CASSVGPRLGYTF. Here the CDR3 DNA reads TGTGCCAGCAGTGTGGGACCGCGTCTGGGCTACACCTTC.

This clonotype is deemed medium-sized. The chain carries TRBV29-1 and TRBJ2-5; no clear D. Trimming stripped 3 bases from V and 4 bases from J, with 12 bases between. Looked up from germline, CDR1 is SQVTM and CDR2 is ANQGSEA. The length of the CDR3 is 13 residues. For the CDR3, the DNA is TGCAGCGTTGAGGCTAAGAGGAGAGAGACCCAGTACTTC. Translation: CSVEAKRRETQYF.

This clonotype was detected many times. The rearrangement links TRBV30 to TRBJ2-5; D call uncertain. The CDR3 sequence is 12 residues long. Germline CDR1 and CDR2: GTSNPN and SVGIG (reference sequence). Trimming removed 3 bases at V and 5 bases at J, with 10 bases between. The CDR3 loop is CAWRPQGETQYF. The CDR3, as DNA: TGTGCCTGGAGACCTCAAGGGGAGACCCAGTACTTC.

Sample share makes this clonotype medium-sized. CDR3 in DNA: TGTGCCAGCAGCTTCGCCGGGACAGGGGGCTACGAGCAGTACTTC. It yields the protein CASSFAGTGGYEQYF. The chain is built from TRBV7-2 and TRBJ2-7; 11 bases are shared with TRBD1. Germline assignment: CDR1 SGHTA and CDR2 FQGNSA. The junction had 4 bases not matched to a gene; V was cut back by 3 bases and J by 3 bases. The CDR3 is made up of 15 amino acids.

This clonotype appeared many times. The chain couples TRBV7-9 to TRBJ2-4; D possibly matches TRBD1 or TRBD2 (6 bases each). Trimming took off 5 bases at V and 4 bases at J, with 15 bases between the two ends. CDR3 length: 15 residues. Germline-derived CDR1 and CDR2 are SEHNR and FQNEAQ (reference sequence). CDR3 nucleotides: TGTGCCAGCAGCCACGTGGGGGGCGCAAAAAACATTCAGTACTTC. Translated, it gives CASSHVGGAKNIQYF.

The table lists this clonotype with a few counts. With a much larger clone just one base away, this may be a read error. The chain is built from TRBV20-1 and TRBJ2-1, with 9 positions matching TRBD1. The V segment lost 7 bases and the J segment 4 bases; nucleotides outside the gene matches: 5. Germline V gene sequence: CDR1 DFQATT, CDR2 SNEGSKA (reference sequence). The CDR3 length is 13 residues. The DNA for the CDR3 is TGCAGTGGCCGGACAGGGGCTTACAATGAGCAGTTCTTC. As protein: CSGRTGAYNEQFF.

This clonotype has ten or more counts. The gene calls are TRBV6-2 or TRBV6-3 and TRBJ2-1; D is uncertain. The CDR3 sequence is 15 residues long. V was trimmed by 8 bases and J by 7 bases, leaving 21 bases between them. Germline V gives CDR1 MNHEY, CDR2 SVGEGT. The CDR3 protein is CASGPAPPVSNEQFF. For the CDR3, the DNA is TGTGCCAGCGGTCCAGCTCCACCTGTGTCGAATGAGCAGTTCTTC.

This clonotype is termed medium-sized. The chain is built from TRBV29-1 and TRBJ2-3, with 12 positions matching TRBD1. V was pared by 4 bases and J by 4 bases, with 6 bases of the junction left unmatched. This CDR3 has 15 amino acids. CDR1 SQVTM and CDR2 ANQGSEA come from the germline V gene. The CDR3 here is CSVAAGTGGADTQYF. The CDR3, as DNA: TGCAGCGTTGCAGCCGGGACAGGGGGCGCAGATACGCAGTATTTT.

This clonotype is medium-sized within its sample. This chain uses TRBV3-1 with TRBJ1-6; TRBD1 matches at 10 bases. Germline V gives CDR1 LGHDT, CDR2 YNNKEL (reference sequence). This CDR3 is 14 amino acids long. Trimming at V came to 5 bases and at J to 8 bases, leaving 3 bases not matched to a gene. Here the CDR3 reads CASSTGTGDSPLHF. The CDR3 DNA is TGTGCCAGCAGCACCGGGACAGGGGATTCACCCCTCCACTTT.

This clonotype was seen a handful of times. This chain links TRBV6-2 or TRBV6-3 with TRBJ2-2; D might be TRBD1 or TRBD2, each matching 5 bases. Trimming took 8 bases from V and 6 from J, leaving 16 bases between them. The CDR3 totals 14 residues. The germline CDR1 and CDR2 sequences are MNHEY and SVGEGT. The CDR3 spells CASRTGTLAGELFF. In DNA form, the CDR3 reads TGTGCCAGCCGGACCGGGACCCTTGCCGGGGAGCTGTTTTTT.

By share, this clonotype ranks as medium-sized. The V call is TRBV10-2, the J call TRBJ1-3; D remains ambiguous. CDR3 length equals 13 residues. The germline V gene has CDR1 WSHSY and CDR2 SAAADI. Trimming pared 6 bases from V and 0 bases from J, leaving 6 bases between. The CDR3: CASRAGSGNTIYF. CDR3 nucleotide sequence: TGCGCCAGCAGAGCCGGCTCTGGAAACACCATATATTTT.

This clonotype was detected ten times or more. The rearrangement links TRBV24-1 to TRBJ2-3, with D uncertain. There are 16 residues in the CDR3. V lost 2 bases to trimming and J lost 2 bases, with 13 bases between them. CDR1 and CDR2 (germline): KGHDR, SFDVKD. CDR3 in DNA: TGTGCCACCAGTGATTCTTTTGCGTCCGACACAGATACGCAGTATTTT. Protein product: CATSDSFASDTDTQYF.

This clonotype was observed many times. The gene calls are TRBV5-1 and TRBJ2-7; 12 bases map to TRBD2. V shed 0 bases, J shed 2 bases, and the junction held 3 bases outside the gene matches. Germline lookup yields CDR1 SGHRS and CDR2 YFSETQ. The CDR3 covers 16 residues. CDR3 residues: CASSLGLAGETYEQYF. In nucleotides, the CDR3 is TGCGCCAGCAGCTTGGGACTAGCGGGAGAAACCTACGAGCAGTACTTC.

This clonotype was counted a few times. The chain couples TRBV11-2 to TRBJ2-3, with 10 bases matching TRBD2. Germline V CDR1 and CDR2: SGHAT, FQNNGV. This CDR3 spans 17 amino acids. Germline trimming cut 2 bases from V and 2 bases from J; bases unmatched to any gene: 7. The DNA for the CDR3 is TGTGCCAGCAGCTTATGGGGAGCGGGAGGGCCCACAGATACGCAGTATTTT. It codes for CASSLWGAGGPTDTQYF.

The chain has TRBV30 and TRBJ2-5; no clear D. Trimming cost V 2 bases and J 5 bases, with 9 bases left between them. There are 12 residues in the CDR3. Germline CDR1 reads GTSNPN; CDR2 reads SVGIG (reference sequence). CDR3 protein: CAWSFLQETQYF. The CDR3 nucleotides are TGTGCCTGGAGTTTCCTCCAGGAGACCCAGTACTTC.

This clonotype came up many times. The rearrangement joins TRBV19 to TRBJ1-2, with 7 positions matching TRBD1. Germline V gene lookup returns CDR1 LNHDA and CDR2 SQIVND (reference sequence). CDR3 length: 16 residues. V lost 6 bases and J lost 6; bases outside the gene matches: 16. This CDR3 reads CASSPTPGQRGDGYTF. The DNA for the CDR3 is TGTGCCAGTAGCCCGACTCCGGGACAGAGGGGGGATGGCTACACCTTC.

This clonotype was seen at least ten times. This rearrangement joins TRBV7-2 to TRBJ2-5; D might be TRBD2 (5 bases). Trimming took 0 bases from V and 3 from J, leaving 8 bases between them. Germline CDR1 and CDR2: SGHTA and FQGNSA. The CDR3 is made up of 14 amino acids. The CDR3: CASSLARVEETQYF. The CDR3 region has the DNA TGTGCCAGCAGCTTAGCGCGGGTAGAAGAGACCCAGTACTTC.

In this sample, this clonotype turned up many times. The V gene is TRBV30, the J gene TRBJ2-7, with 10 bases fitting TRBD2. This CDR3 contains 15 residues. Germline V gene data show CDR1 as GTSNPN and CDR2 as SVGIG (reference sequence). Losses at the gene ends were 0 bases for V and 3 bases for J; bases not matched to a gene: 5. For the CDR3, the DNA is TGTGCCTGGAGTGTAGGGCTAGCGGGAGTCTACGAGCAGTACTTC. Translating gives CAWSVGLAGVYEQYF.

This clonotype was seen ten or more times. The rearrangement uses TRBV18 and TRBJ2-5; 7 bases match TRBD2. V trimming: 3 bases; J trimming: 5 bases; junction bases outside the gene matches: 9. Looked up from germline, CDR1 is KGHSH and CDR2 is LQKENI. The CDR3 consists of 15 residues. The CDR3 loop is CASSPDGRSRETQYF. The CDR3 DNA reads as TGTGCCAGCTCACCGGACGGGAGGTCCAGGGAGACCCAGTACTTC.

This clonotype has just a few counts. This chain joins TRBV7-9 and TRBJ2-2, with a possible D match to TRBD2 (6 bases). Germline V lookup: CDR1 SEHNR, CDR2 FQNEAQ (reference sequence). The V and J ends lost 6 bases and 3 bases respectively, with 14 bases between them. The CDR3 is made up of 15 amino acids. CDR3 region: CASRPVRRDTGELFF. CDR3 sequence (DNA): TGTGCCAGCAGGCCGGTTAGGAGGGACACCGGGGAGCTGTTTTTT. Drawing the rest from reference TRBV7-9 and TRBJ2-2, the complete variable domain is DTGVSQNPRHKITKRGQNVTFRCDPISEHNRLYWYRQTLGQGPEFLTYFQNEAQLEKSRLLSDRFSAERPKGSFSTLEIQRTEQGDSAMYLCASRPVRRDTGELFFGEGSRLTVL.

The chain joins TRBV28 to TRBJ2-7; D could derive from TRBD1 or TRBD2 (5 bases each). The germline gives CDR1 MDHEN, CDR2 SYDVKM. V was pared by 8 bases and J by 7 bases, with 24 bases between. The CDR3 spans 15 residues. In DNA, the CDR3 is TGTGCCAGCCGGGGTTCTACAGGCCCCCTTCGGGAGCAGTACTTC. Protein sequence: CASRGSTGPLREQYF. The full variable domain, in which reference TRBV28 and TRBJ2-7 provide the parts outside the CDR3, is DVKVTQSSRYLVKRTGEKVFLECVQDMDHENMFWYRQDPGLGLRLIYFSYDVKMKEKGDIPEGYSVSREKKERFSLILESASTNQTSMYLCASRGSTGPLREQYFGPGTRLTVT.

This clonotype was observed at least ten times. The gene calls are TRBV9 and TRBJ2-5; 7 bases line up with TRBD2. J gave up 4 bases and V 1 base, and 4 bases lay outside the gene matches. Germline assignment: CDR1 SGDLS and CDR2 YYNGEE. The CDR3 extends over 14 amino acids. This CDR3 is CASSVTGRLETQYF. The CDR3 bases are TGTGCCAGCAGCGTAACCGGGAGGCTAGAGACCCAGTACTTC.

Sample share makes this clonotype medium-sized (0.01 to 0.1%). The CDR3 sequence: CASSQGGALGANVLTF. In nucleotides, the CDR3 is TGCGCCAGCAGCCAAGGTGGGGCCTTAGGGGCCAACGTCCTGACTTTC. The chain links TRBV4-1 to TRBJ2-6, with D maybe TRBD1 (5 bases). V lost 1 base and J 4 bases, leaving 11 bases between the germline ends. The CDR3 runs to 16 residues. Germline V gene sequence: CDR1 MGHRA, CDR2 YSYEKL.

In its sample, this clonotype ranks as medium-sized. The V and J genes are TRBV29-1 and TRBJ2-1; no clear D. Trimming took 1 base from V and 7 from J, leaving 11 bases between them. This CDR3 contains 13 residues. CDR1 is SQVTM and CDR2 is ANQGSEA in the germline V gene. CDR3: CSVEGAPGNEQFF. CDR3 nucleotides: TGCAGCGTTGAAGGAGCCCCGGGTAATGAGCAGTTCTTC.

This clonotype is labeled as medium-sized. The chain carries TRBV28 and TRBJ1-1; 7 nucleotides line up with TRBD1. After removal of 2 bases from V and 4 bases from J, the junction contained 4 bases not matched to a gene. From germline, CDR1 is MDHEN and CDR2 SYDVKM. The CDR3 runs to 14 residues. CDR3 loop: CASSLIRGSTEAFF. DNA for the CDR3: TGTGCCAGCAGTTTAATCAGGGGGAGCACTGAAGCTTTCTTT. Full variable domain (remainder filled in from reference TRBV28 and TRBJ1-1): DVKVTQSSRYLVKRTGEKVFLECVQDMDHENMFWYRQDPGLGLRLIYFSYDVKMKEKGDIPEGYSVSREKKERFSLILESASTNQTSMYLCASSLIRGSTEAFFGQGTRLTVV.